Presented here are 32 T cell receptor beta chains from one specimen sequenced in a study of Ad26.COV2.S vaccination and SARS-CoV-2 variants. Treatment: some 20 received Ad26.COV2.S at low or high dose, single or two shots; roughly five received placebo; per-sample allocation not given. After the first vaccine or placebo injection, samples were drawn on day 63. This table comes from immunoSEQ multiplex PCR, and its TCRdb copy is limited to in-frame clones, with some not included. The profile shows 290,000 or so clones, more than 75% of them singletons. This specimen was peripheral blood, taken in a trial of Ad26.COV2.S vaccine versus placebo. Receptor source: a person between 18 and 65 years old who received the Ad26.COV2.S COVID-19 vaccine or a placebo.

The V and J genes are TRBV7-3 and TRBJ1-1, with D possibly matching TRBD1 (5 bases). The germline gives CDR1 SGHTA, CDR2 FQGTGA. V lost 5 bases, J lost 4 bases, and 17 bases lay in between. This CDR3 spans 15 amino acids. In DNA, the CDR3 is TGTGCCAGCAGCCAATCTTTGGTCAGGGCCACTGAAGCTTTCTTT. This codes for CASSQSLVRATEAFF.

The DNA for the CDR3 is TGCGCCAGCAGCTCAACCGGGACAGGGTCAGGGGGGGAGCTGTTTTTT. Translation: CASSSTGTGSGGELFF. The V call is TRBV5-1, the J call TRBJ2-2, with 9 bases that match TRBD1. This CDR3 contains 16 residues. Germline V gene lookup returns CDR1 SGHRS and CDR2 YFSETQ. J gave up 8 bases and V 3 bases, and 11 bases lay outside the gene matches.

The table lists this clone with a count of one. The V gene is TRBV4-1, the J gene TRBJ2-3; 11 bases agree with TRBD2. CDR1 is MGHRA and CDR2 is YSYEKL in the germline V gene. The CDR3 totals 16 residues. The ends lost 0 bases at V and 3 bases at J; junction bases unmatched: 2. This chain's CDR3 is CASSQERTSGTDTQYF. In DNA, the CDR3 is TGCGCCAGCAGCCAAGAAAGGACTAGCGGGACAGATACGCAGTATTTT.

The genes are TRBV27 and TRBJ2-1; no clear D gene. Trimming shortened V by 3 bases and J by 4 bases, and 7 bases separated the two germline ends. Germline V gives CDR1 MNHEY, CDR2 SMNVEV (reference sequence). The CDR3 runs to 13 residues. This chain's CDR3 is CASSFLVYNEQFF. CDR3 DNA sequence: TGTGCCAGCAGTTTTCTAGTTTACAATGAGCAGTTCTTC.

This rearrangement joins TRBV6-1 to TRBJ1-2, with unresolved D. Germline-derived CDR1 and CDR2 are MNHNS and SASEGT. There are 14 residues in the CDR3. V was clipped by 1 base and J by 3 bases, with 9 bases between them. The CDR3: CASSEGWDHYGYTF. CDR3 nucleotide sequence: TGTGCCAGCAGTGAAGGCTGGGATCACTATGGCTACACCTTC.

This chain uses TRBV5-1 with TRBJ2-3; no clear D. Per germline, CDR1 SGHRS and CDR2 YFSETQ. V was pared by 5 bases and J by 0 bases, with 13 bases between. This CDR3 is built from 15 residues. DNA of the CDR3: TGCGCCAGCAGTTTCCTGGTTGTCAGCACAGATACGCAGTATTTT. Translated, it gives CASSFLVVSTDTQYF.

The DNA of the CDR3 is TGTGCCAGCAGCCAAGGAGTGCTAAACACAGATACGCAGTATTTT. Translating it yields CASSQGVLNTDTQYF. The genes are TRBV3-1 (or the pseudogene TRBV3-2) and TRBJ2-3; D not certain. The CDR3 has 15 amino acids. V was trimmed by 1 base and J by 2 bases, leaving 10 bases between them. Germline V gene lookup returns CDR1 LGHDT and CDR2 YNNKEL (reference sequence).

The chain links TRBV2 to TRBJ2-3; D perhaps matches TRBD1 (6 bases). The germline gives CDR1 SNHLY, CDR2 FYNNEI. The CDR3 totals 15 residues. The V end was cut by 4 bases, the J end by 4 bases, with 15 bases between. Here the CDR3 DNA reads TGTGCCAGCAGTGCCTCCGGGACAATCGCAGATACGCAGTATTTT. Protein product: CASSASGTIADTQYF.

The genes are TRBV18 and TRBJ2-1, with TRBD2 matching 8 bases. The germline gives CDR1 KGHSH, CDR2 LQKENI. V was clipped by 3 bases and J by 7 bases; unmatched bases: 8. CDR3 length: 15 residues. DNA for the CDR3: TGTGCCAGCTCACCTGGAGCGGGAGCAGGGAATGAGCAGTTCTTC. Translated, it gives CASSPGAGAGNEQFF.

The chain links TRBV7-9 to TRBJ2-7; D remains ambiguous. Germline V gives CDR1 SEHNR, CDR2 FQNEAQ (reference sequence). The V end lost 3 bases, the J end lost 12 bases, and 15 bases lay between the germline ends. The CDR3 consists of 12 residues. The chain's CDR3 is CASSLNRLDVYF. The CDR3 DNA reads as TGTGCCAGCAGCTTGAACCGACTGGATGTGTACTTC.

The sample holds one count of this clone. This chain connects TRBV27 to TRBJ2-3; the D gene is possibly TRBD2 (6 bases). V shed 8 bases and J shed 1 base, with 16 bases lying between them. Germline CDR1 MNHEY, CDR2 SMNVEV (reference sequence). The CDR3 contains 15 residues. This CDR3 reads CASGPGASGTDTQYF. In nucleotides, the CDR3 is TGTGCCAGCGGGCCGGGAGCATCGGGCACAGATACGCAGTATTTT.

The J gene is TRBJ2-3, the V gene TRBV5-1, with a tentative D call TRBD2 (6 bases). The CDR3 is 14 residues long. Trimming pared 4 bases from V and 4 bases from J, leaving 13 bases between. The germline CDR1 and CDR2 sequences are SGHRS and YFSETQ. The CDR3 region is CASSPSGLADTQYF. The CDR3 DNA follows: TGCGCCAGCAGCCCCAGCGGGCTCGCAGATACGCAGTATTTT.

V and J are TRBV5-4 and TRBJ1-6, with D tentatively TRBD1 (6 bases). CDR3 length: 15 residues. Germline CDR1 is SGHNT and CDR2 is YYREEE (reference sequence). Trimming pared 0 bases from V and 6 bases from J, leaving 10 bases between. The CDR3 here is CASSLGGGFNSPLHF. CDR3 bases: TGTGCCAGCAGCTTGGGAGGGGGTTTTAATTCACCCCTCCACTTT.

The chain links TRBV5-1 to TRBJ1-1, with 8 bases identical to TRBD1. The CDR3 is 12 residues long. V was pared by 6 bases and J by 3 bases, with 1 base of the junction left unmatched. CDR1 and CDR2 from the germline V gene are SGHRS and YFSETQ. The CDR3 DNA sequence: TGCGCCAGCAAACAGGGGGACACTGAAGCTTTCTTT. The encoded protein is CASKQGDTEAFF. The full variable domain, rest sourced from reference TRBV5-1 and TRBJ1-1, is KAGVTQTPRYLIKTRGQQVTLSCSPISGHRSVSWYQQTPGQGLQFLFEYFSETQRNKGNFPGRFSGRQFSNSRSEMNVSTLELGDSALYLCASKQGDTEAFFGQGTRLTVV.

The chain is built from TRBV28 and TRBJ1-2; D not resolved. This CDR3 is built from 13 residues. Germline V gene lookup returns CDR1 MDHEN and CDR2 SYDVKM. Trimming removed 5 bases from V and 7 bases from J, with 14 bases in between. This chain's CDR3 is CASSTLGPSGYTF. The CDR3 DNA follows: TGTGCCAGCAGTACCTTGGGCCCGTCTGGCTACACCTTC.

The V and J genes are TRBV4-2 and TRBJ2-5; 10 bases are shared with TRBD1. This CDR3 is built from 24 residues. The germline V gene encodes CDR1 LGHNA and CDR2 YNFKEQ. V lost 0 bases and J lost 3; bases outside the gene matches: 28. The CDR3, as DNA: TGTGCCAGCAGCCAAGATTCACGGTGGTTTCCCGGGACAGGGGCCCAACTACCGAAAGAGACCCAGTACTTC. It is translated as CASSQDSRWFPGTGAQLPKETQYF.

This clone was seen a handful of times. V and J are TRBV27 and TRBJ1-1; TRBD1 matches at 7 bases. Trimming removed 3 bases from V and 2 bases from J; junction bases left unmatched: 6. The germline gives CDR1 MNHEY, CDR2 SMNVEV (reference sequence). The length of the CDR3 is 15 residues. The DNA of the CDR3 is TGTGCCAGCAGTTTCCGGGACAGACTTAACACTGAAGCTTTCTTT. Translation gives CASSFRDRLNTEAFF.

This sequence joins TRBV7-9 and TRBJ2-1; D unresolved. Looked up from germline, CDR1 is SEHNR and CDR2 is FQNEAQ (reference sequence). V lost 1 base and J 8 bases, leaving 9 bases between the germline ends. The CDR3 is 13 amino acids. DNA for the CDR3: TGTGCCAGCAGCTTAGGTCCCTTCTATGAGCAGTTCTTC. It specifies CASSLGPFYEQFF.

The chain employs TRBV5-6 and TRBJ2-3, with 9 bases identical to TRBD1. CDR1 is SGHDT, CDR2 YYEEEE, per germline. The V and J ends lost 4 bases and 3 bases, in that order; junction bases with no gene match: 9. CDR3 length equals 16 residues. In DNA form, the CDR3 reads TGTGCCAGCAGCGGTAAACAGGGGGCCGTAACAGATACGCAGTATTTT. This gives the protein CASSGKQGAVTDTQYF.

This chain uses TRBV7-9 with TRBJ2-6; D not certain. The CDR3 loop spans 16 amino acids. With 1 base removed from V and 0 bases from J, the gap between germline ends came to 7 bases. The V gene's germline CDR1 is SEHNR and CDR2 FQNEAQ (reference sequence). CDR3 amino acids: CASSLVLASGANVLTF. In DNA, the CDR3 is TGTGCCAGCAGCTTAGTCCTGGCCTCTGGGGCCAACGTCCTGACTTTC.

On this clone: The same CDR3 is also encoded by other DNA sequences in this sample. The chain combines TRBV18 with TRBJ1-1; D is undetermined. The V gene's germline CDR1 is KGHSH and CDR2 LQKENI. The CDR3 runs to 12 residues. Deletions cut 2 bases from V and 1 base from J, with 2 bases between. CDR3 DNA sequence: TGTGCCAGCTCACCAGAGAACACTGAAGCTTTCTTT. Its protein is CASSPENTEAFF.

The chain joins TRBV3-1 (or the pseudogene TRBV3-2) to TRBJ1-6; D remains unclear. V was trimmed by 1 base and J by 5 bases, leaving 21 bases between them. CDR1 is LGHDT, CDR2 YNNKEL, per germline (reference sequence). The CDR3 spans 19 residues. The chain's CDR3 is CASSQGHLFRDLHNSPLHF. The DNA for the CDR3 is TGTGCCAGCAGCCAAGGGCATTTGTTCCGAGACCTACATAATTCACCCCTCCACTTT.

This chain links TRBV30 with TRBJ2-1; the match to TRBD2 covers 12 bases. Germline CDR1 and CDR2: GTSNPN and SVGIG (reference sequence). This CDR3 has 14 amino acids. V lost 8 bases and J lost 7; bases outside the gene matches: 9. CDR3 sequence (DNA): TGTGCCGGCTCGACTAGCGGGAGAGGTAATGAGCAGTTCTTC. Translation gives CAGSTSGRGNEQFF.

This clone came up once. The chain couples TRBV6-1 to TRBJ2-3; 7 bases map to TRBD2. The CDR3 extends over 12 amino acids. V gave up 8 bases and J gave up 1 base; unmatched junction bases: 0. The V gene's germline CDR1 is MNHNS and CDR2 SASEGT. The CDR3 spells CASGRGTDTQYF. The CDR3 region has the DNA TGTGCCAGCGGGAGGGGCACAGATACGCAGTATTTT.

The chain carries TRBV4-3 and TRBJ2-3; TRBD1 might be the D (6 bases). Germline V gene sequence: CDR1 LGHNA, CDR2 YSLEER. CDR3 length: 17 amino acids. The V end was cut by 4 bases, the J end by 3 bases, with 20 bases between. The CDR3 spells CASSPQPRQVPTDTQYF. In DNA form, the CDR3 reads TGCGCCAGCAGCCCTCAACCCCGACAGGTTCCTACAGATACGCAGTATTTT.

The chain recombines TRBV19 with TRBJ2-2, with 10 bases that match TRBD2. Germline loops: CDR1 LNHDA, CDR2 SQIVND (reference sequence). This CDR3 has 19 amino acids. With V trimmed by 1 base and J by 6 bases, 14 bases remained unmatched. This chain's CDR3 is CASSIGSDGLAGVPGELFF. The CDR3 DNA is TGTGCCAGTAGTATAGGTAGTGATGGGCTAGCGGGAGTTCCCGGGGAGCTGTTTTTT.

This chain connects TRBV5-1 to TRBJ2-7; 13 bases are a match to TRBD2. Germline CDR1 and CDR2: SGHRS and YFSETQ. This CDR3 region has 14 residues. V lost 7 bases and J lost 5; bases outside the gene matches: 6. The CDR3 nucleotides read TGCGCCAGCGACACGGGACTAGCGGGAAACGAGCAGTACTTC. Residues: CASDTGLAGNEQYF.

The chain joins TRBV30 to TRBJ1-6; unclear D gene. This CDR3 spans 15 amino acids. The germline V gene encodes CDR1 GTSNPN and CDR2 SVGIG (reference sequence). V shed 4 bases and J shed 0 bases, with 10 bases lying between them. The CDR3 loop is CAWTLWSSYNSPLHF. The CDR3 coding sequence is TGTGCCTGGACCTTGTGGAGCTCCTATAATTCACCCCTCCACTTT. The complete variable domain, with remaining parts taken from reference TRBV30 and TRBJ1-6, reads SQTIHQWPATLVQPVGSPLSLECTVEGTSNPNLYWYRQAAGRGLQLLFYSVGIGQISSEVPQNLSASRPQDRQFILSSKKLLLSDSGFYLCAWTLWSSYNSPLHFGNGTRLTVT.

V and J are TRBV4-2 and TRBJ2-7; D may correspond to TRBD1 or TRBD2 (6 bases each). Germline V gene sequence: CDR1 LGHNA, CDR2 YNFKEQ. V was pared by 4 bases and J by 3 bases, with 16 bases between. The CDR3 loop spans 15 amino acids. The CDR3 nucleotides read TGTGCCAGCAGCCCCGGCCCCGGGGGCATCTACGAGCAGTACTTC. Protein sequence: CASSPGPGGIYEQYF.

This clone has only one observation. The J gene is TRBJ2-3, the V gene TRBV30; 9 bases are a match to TRBD1. V lost 6 bases to trimming and J lost 5 bases; unmatched junction nucleotides: 9. The CDR3 runs to 14 residues. Germline CDR1 reads GTSNPN; CDR2 reads SVGIG (reference sequence). The CDR3 DNA reads as TGTGCCTGTAAAACAGGGGGCGCAGGAGATACGCAGTATTTT. This encodes CACKTGGAGDTQYF.

The rearrangement joins TRBV19 to TRBJ2-3; maybe TRBD2 (6 bases). This CDR3 has 16 amino acids. Germline CDR1 is LNHDA and CDR2 is SQIVND (reference sequence). Deletions cut 5 bases from V and 7 bases from J, with 22 bases between. The CDR3 nucleotides are TGTGCCAGTAGTCCCCTCTTCGGCGGGGTCACGAATACGCAGTATTTT. Protein product: CASSPLFGGVTNTQYF.

Points on this clone: The identical CDR3 is also encoded by other nucleotide sequences in the sample. J is TRBJ1-2 and V is TRBV5-1, with D uncertain. Germline V gene lookup returns CDR1 SGHRS and CDR2 YFSETQ. The CDR3 length is 12 residues. V was pared by 0 bases and J by 3 bases, with 3 bases between. The CDR3 coding sequence is TGCGCCAGCAGCTTGGAGGACTATGGCTACACCTTC. It encodes CASSLEDYGYTF.